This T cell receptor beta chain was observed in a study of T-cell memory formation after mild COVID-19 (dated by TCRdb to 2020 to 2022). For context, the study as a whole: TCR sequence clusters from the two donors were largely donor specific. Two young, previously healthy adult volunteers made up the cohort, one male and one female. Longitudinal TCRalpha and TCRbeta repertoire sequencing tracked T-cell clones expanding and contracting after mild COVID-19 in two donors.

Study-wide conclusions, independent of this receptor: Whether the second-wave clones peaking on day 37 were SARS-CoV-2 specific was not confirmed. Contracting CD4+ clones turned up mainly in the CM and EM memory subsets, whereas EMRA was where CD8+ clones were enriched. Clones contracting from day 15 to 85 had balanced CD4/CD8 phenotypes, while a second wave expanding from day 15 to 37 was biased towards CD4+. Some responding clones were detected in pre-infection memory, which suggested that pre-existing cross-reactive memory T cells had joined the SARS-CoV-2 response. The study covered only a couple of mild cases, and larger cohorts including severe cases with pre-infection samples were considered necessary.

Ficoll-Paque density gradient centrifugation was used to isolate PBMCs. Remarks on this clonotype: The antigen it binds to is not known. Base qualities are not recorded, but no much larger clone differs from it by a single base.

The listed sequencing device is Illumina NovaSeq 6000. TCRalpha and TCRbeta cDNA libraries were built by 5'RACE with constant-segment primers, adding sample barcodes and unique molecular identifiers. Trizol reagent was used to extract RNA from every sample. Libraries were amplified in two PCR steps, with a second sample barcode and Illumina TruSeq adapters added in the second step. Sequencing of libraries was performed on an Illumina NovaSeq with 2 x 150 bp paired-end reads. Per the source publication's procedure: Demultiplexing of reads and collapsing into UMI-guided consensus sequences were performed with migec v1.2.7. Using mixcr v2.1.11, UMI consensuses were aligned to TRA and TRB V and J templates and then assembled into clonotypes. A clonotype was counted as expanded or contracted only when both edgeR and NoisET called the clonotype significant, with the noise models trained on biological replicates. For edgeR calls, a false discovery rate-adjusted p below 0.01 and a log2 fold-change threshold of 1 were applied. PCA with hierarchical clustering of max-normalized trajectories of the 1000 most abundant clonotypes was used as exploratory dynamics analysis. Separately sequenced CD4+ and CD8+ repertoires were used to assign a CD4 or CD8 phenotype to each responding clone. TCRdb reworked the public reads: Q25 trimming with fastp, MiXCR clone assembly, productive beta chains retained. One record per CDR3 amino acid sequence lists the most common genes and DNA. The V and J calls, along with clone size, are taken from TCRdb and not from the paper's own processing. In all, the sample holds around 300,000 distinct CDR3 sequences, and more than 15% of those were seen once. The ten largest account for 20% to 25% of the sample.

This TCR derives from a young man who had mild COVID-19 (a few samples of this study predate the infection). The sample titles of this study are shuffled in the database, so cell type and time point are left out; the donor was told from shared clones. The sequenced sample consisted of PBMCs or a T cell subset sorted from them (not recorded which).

The bases read TGCGCCAGCAGCAGCTCTAGCGGGAGCTCCTACAATGAGCAGTTCTTC. Protein translation: CASSSSSGSSYNEQFF. The rearrangement combines TRBV5-1 with TRBJ2-1; 10 middle bases align to TRBD2. V lost 4 bases and J lost 0 bases, and the count of bases not matched to a germline gene is 4. CDR1 and CDR2 are drawn from the germline V gene: SGHRS, YFSETQ. The CDR3 runs 16 residues from the cysteine to the phenylalanine. The sequence is cut down to CDR3 DNA, 48 bases in frame from base 1.